Each of the 8 T cell receptor beta chains below was sequenced from the same sample in a study of T cells after yellow fever vaccination. Each CDR3 protein is one row after TCRdb ran MiXCR on the 5' RACE reads. The repertoire holds some 320,000 distinct CDR3 sequences, with roughly 4% as singletons. Sequencing used PBMCs, obtained 5 days after the yellow fever booster vaccination. Receptors were obtained from a man younger than 30 who received the YFV17D yellow fever vaccine.

This clonotype has just a few counts. V gene TRBV29-1 combines with J gene TRBJ2-3, with 7 bases identical to TRBD1. The V gene end was trimmed by 6 bases and the J gene end by 3 bases; junction bases not matched to a gene: 6. The germline V gene encodes CDR1 SQVTM and CDR2 ANQGSEA. The CDR3 length is 13 residues. The CDR3 coding sequence is TGCAGCGTGACAGGGTCTGGAACAGATACGCAGTATTTT. Translating it yields CSVTGSGTDTQYF.

This clonotype was recorded at least ten times. This sequence joins TRBV4-3 and TRBJ2-1; 7 bases line up with TRBD1. J gave up 3 bases and V 0 bases, and 11 bases lay outside the gene matches. CDR3 size: 18 residues. Germline V gives CDR1 LGHNA, CDR2 YSLEER. CDR3 residues: CASSQDPDRTSDYNEQFF. As DNA, the CDR3 is TGCGCCAGCAGCCAAGACCCGGACAGGACTTCGGACTACAATGAGCAGTTCTTC.

This clonotype has more than one count but fewer than ten. V usage is TRBV5-1 and J usage is TRBJ1-2; D unclear. The germline V gene has CDR1 SGHRS and CDR2 YFSETQ. V was shortened by 0 bases and J by 3 bases, with 18 bases between the two germline ends. This CDR3 spans 17 amino acids. This CDR3 reads CASSLVGPGVVYYGYTF. CDR3 DNA: TGCGCCAGCAGCTTGGTGGGTCCGGGAGTCGTTTACTATGGCTACACCTTC.

The rearrangement uses TRBV20-1 and TRBJ1-2, with D hard to call. Germline values: CDR1 DFQATT, CDR2 SNEGSKA (reference sequence). The CDR3 runs 13 residues. The germline V and J ends were trimmed by 5 bases and 8 bases, with 18 bases remaining between them. The CDR3 nucleotides read TGCAGTGCTGACCGGACTGGCAGCGGAGGCTACACCTTC. Its protein product is CSADRTGSGGYTF.

V is TRBV6-5 and J is TRBJ1-6; D unresolved. The CDR3 runs to 18 residues. Germline lookup yields CDR1 MNHEY and CDR2 SVGAGI. V lost 2 bases and J lost 3, with 17 bases in between. The DNA of the CDR3 is TGTGCCAGCAGTTACACCTCGCTAGGTGACCGCTATAATTCACCCCTCCACTTT. Translating it yields CASSYTSLGDRYNSPLHF.

This clonotype was detected only a few times. CDR3 region: CASSLDHGGGEQYF. In nucleotides, the CDR3 is TGTGCCAGCAGCTTAGACCACGGGGGGGGCGAGCAGTACTTC. The gene calls are TRBV7-2 and TRBJ2-7, with 8 bases that match TRBD2. J lost 6 bases, V lost 1 base, and 5 bases had no gene match. This CDR3 is 14 amino acids long. The germline V gene encodes CDR1 SGHTA and CDR2 FQGNSA.

This clonotype was seen repeatedly, ten times or more. Written as DNA, the CDR3 is TGCGCCAGCAGCCCACAGGGTAACCAAGAGACCCAGTACTTC. Translated: CASSPQGNQETQYF. This sequence joins TRBV5-1 and TRBJ2-5, with D possibly being TRBD1 (6 bases). The CDR3 is 14 residues long. CDR1 and CDR2 from the germline V gene are SGHRS and YFSETQ. Trimming shortened V by 4 bases and J by 0 bases, and 10 bases separated the two germline ends. Full variable domain (rest looked up from reference TRBV5-1 and TRBJ2-5): KAGVTQTPRYLIKTRGQQVTLSCSPISGHRSVSWYQQTPGQGLQFLFEYFSETQRNKGNFPGRFSGRQFSNSRSEMNVSTLELGDSALYLCASSPQGNQETQYFGPGTRLLVL.

The rearrangement joins TRBV15 to TRBJ2-3; the D is unclear. Trimming pared 1 base from V and 6 bases from J, leaving 5 bases between. CDR3 size: 12 residues. The V gene's germline CDR1 is LNHNV and CDR2 YYDKDF (reference sequence). The CDR3 here is CATSRVSDTQYF. For the CDR3, the DNA is TGTGCCACCAGCAGAGTCAGCGATACGCAGTATTTT.